A single sample is the source of the 14 T cell receptor beta chains below, sequenced in a study of cytomegalovirus exposure and HLA in healthy donors. PCR was performed using 60 Vbeta and 13 Jbeta primers. Here immunoSEQ multiplex PCR was the method, and the copy in TCRdb shows in-frame clones only, minus some. The sample has roughly 70,000 clones; 74% are singletons. The sample consisted of PBMCs. The receptors shown here come from a human donor in good health.

This chain joins TRBV6-5 and TRBJ2-7; D possibly corresponds to TRBD2 (6 bases). Germline loops: CDR1 MNHEY, CDR2 SVGAGI. V was cut by 0 bases and J by 0 bases, with 9 bases left in between. The CDR3 consists of 15 residues. DNA of the CDR3: TGTGCCAGCAGTTACTCCGGGCGGGACTCCTACGAGCAGTACTTC. Amino acid sequence: CASSYSGRDSYEQYF.

The CDR3 sequence is CASSQGTAGVPYNEQFF. In DNA form, the CDR3 reads TGTGCCAGCAGCCAAGGAACAGCGGGAGTCCCCTACAATGAGCAGTTCTTC. The chain links TRBV4-2 to TRBJ2-1; 8 bases agree with TRBD2. The CDR3 totals 17 residues. V was pared by 1 base and J by 2 bases, with 7 bases of the junction left unmatched. CDR1 is LGHNA, CDR2 YNFKEQ, per germline.

This clone showed up just a few times. The chain links TRBV5-1 to TRBJ2-7; D is uncertain. Trimming cost V 4 bases and J 4 bases, with 6 bases left between them. Germline-derived CDR1 and CDR2 are SGHRS and YFSETQ. The CDR3 contains 11 residues. The CDR3: CASSPGYEQYF. The CDR3 DNA follows: TGCGCCAGCAGCCCCGGTTACGAGCAGTACTTC.

This rearrangement joins TRBV7-6 to TRBJ2-5, with D unclear. CDR1 and CDR2 from the germline V gene are SGHVS and FNYEAQ. The CDR3 runs to 12 residues. Deletions cut 2 bases from V and 4 bases from J, with 5 bases between. Here the CDR3 reads CASSLPLETQYF. The CDR3 nucleotides are TGTGCCAGCAGCTTACCCTTAGAGACCCAGTACTTC.

V gene TRBV30 combines with J gene TRBJ1-6, with 11 bases identical to TRBD1. The germline V gene has CDR1 GTSNPN and CDR2 SVGIG (reference sequence). The CDR3 consists of 13 residues. V lost 4 bases, J lost 8 bases, and 1 base stayed unmatched. The CDR3: CAWMGQGDSPLHF. DNA of the CDR3: TGTGCCTGGATGGGACAGGGGGATTCACCCCTCCACTTT.

In its sample, this clone was seen once. The chain joins TRBV6-5 to TRBJ1-3; D ambiguous. V lost 6 bases and J lost 0, with 9 bases in between. Per germline, CDR1 MNHEY and CDR2 SVGAGI. The CDR3 sequence is 14 residues long. The CDR3 loop is CASRGRSSGNTIYF. The CDR3 nucleotides are TGTGCCAGCAGGGGGAGAAGCTCTGGAAACACCATATATTTT.

V is TRBV6-6 and J is TRBJ2-7, with 9 bases matching TRBD1. The length of the CDR3 is 14 residues. Trimming took 4 bases from V and 3 from J; bases not matched to a gene: 4. In germline, CDR1 is MNHNY, CDR2 SVGAGI (reference sequence). CDR3 nucleotides: TGTGCCAGCAGTTTACCGGGACAGGGCTACGAGCAGTACTTC. Its protein product is CASSLPGQGYEQYF.

This chain connects TRBV10-3 to TRBJ2-3; no clear D. Germline lookup yields CDR1 ENHRY and CDR2 SYGVKD. CDR3 length: 14 residues. The V end was cut by 6 bases, the J end by 0 bases, with 10 bases between. CDR3 sequence: CAISQESSTDTQYF. The CDR3 DNA follows: TGTGCCATCAGCCAGGAATCTAGCACAGATACGCAGTATTTT.

The chain uses TRBV27 and TRBJ2-7; 11 bases align to TRBD2. Germline values: CDR1 MNHEY, CDR2 SMNVEV (reference sequence). Unmatched junction bases numbered 9, after V lost 8 bases and J lost 3 bases. This CDR3 spans 15 amino acids. CDR3 residues: CASGLAGGPGYEQYF. The CDR3 coding sequence is TGTGCCAGCGGGTTAGCGGGAGGGCCCGGCTACGAGCAGTACTTC.

V usage is TRBV30 and J usage is TRBJ1-2; D is unclear. Germline V lookup: CDR1 GTSNPN, CDR2 SVGIG (reference sequence). The V gene lost 6 bases and the J gene lost 5 bases, with 13 bases spanning the gap. The CDR3 consists of 12 residues. The CDR3 DNA follows: TGTGCCTGCCTAGCCCTAGTTTATGGCTACACCTTC. This sequence encodes CACLALVYGYTF.

This rearrangement joins TRBV7-8 to TRBJ2-5; 10 positions match TRBD1. Germline V gives CDR1 SGHVS, CDR2 FQNEAQ. The CDR3 contains 14 residues. V lost 4 bases and J lost 3; bases outside the gene matches: 2. The CDR3 loop is CASSSGQGEETQYF. The CDR3 DNA is TGTGCCAGCAGCTCAGGACAGGGGGAAGAGACCCAGTACTTC.

The gene calls are TRBV6-1 and TRBJ1-1, with TRBD1 as a possible D gene (6 bases). The CDR3 is 13 amino acids. Between the trimmed V and J ends, which lost 7 bases and 3 bases, there was a span of 12 bases. CDR1 and CDR2 (germline): MNHNS, SASEGT. CDR3 nucleotide sequence: TGTGCCAGCACCACAGGGTTCTACACTGAAGCTTTCTTT. Encoded protein: CASTTGFYTEAFF.

The chain has TRBV15 and TRBJ2-7, with D possibly being TRBD2 (6 bases). V lost 5 bases, J lost 2 bases, and 19 bases lay in between. Per the germline V gene, CDR1 is LNHNV and CDR2 is YYDKDF (reference sequence). This CDR3 region has 16 residues. The CDR3 protein is CATSGRTSPGAYEQYF. The CDR3 DNA reads TGTGCCACCAGCGGAAGAACTAGCCCGGGAGCCTACGAGCAGTACTTC.

The rearrangement links TRBV10-3 to TRBJ2-7; D is possibly TRBD2 (6 bases). The CDR3 is 12 residues long. V was trimmed by 8 bases and J by 1 base, leaving 9 bases between them. Germline-derived CDR1 and CDR2 are ENHRY and SYGVKD. The CDR3 region has the DNA TGTGCCATCGGCAGCGGGTCCTACGAGCAGTACTTC. Translating it yields CAIGSGSYEQYF.